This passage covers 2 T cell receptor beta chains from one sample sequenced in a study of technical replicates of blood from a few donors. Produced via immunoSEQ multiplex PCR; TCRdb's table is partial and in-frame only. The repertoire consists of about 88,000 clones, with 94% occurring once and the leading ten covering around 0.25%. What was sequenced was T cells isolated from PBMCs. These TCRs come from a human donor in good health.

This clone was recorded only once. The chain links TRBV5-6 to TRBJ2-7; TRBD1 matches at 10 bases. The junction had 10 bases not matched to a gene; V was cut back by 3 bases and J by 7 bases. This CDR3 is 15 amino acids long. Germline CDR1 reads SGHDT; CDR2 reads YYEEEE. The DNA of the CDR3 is TGTGCCAGCAGCTCGGCTAGGACAGGGGGAAGTGAGCAGTACTTC. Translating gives CASSSARTGGSEQYF.

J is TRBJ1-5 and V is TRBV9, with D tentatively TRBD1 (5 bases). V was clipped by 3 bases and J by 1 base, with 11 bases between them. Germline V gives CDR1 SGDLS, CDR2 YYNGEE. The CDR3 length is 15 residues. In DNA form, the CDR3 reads TGTGCCAGCAGCGAGACGGGGGGAAGCAATCAGCCCCAGCATTTT. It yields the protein CASSETGGSNQPQHF.